The entry below gives a single T cell receptor (beta chain) sequence along with its context. In this sample, this clone turned up a few times. Its antigen is not yet known. No base quality information exists; no much larger clone differs at one position. This specimen comes from a study of blood T cell repertoires in COVID-19 (dated by TCRdb to about 2020). At the level of the whole study: Samples covering the acute and convalescent phases of COVID-19 were provided by collaborators in the United States, Italy and Spain. Samples came from the ongoing ImmuneRACE study (first 160 participants) plus 1,254 subjects from 6 global collaborators. Sample metadata almost always included a de-identified subject ID, COVID-19 status, age in years and sex. A freely available public database, intended as a resource for researchers studying the immune response to SARS-CoV-2, is where the repertoires were released. The material from the prospective study consisted of cDNA or gDNA derived from T cells, B-cell-depleted T cells, or PBMCs. Deeply sampled blood TCRbeta repertoires from subjects exposed to, actively infected with, or recovered from COVID-19 were included in the dataset. HLA class I and class II types, where available, came from metadata supplied by the sample provider rather than from assay-based typing.

TCRbeta CDR3 regions were amplified from genomic DNA using the immunoSEQ Assay, a bias-controlled multiplex PCR. In the authors' own workflow: The number of nucleated cells in each sample was estimated from the amplification of reference gene primers within the assay. Sequence reads were collapsed and filtered to measure the absolute abundance of every unique TCRbeta CDR3 rearrangement. For each sample, productive Simpson clonality was calculated as the square root of Simpson's diversity index across productive rearrangements. TCRdb took this table from immuneACCESS and kept in-frame rearrangements with V and J called. Such tables lack part of the clones; where checked against another copy, unresolved V genes explain under half of the gap, and the rest is unexplained. The V and J calls and clone size are taken from that table; D and trimming were inferred from the DNA. Present in this sample are approximately 94,000 clones, around 85% of which were seen just once. The ten largest clones capture roughly 13% of the sample.

Beyond this particular receptor, the publication reports: Clinical and demographic metadata were provided uncurated, with the amount varying by source and participant.

Each collaborating institution followed its own protocols to collect whole blood in K2EDTA tubes. For TCRbeta analysis, collaborators shipped samples as frozen whole blood, isolated PBMCs, or DNA extracted from either of those sample types. Its CDR3 holds 13 amino acids, cysteine through phenylalanine. Left in the record is the CDR3 DNA by itself, 39 bases read in frame from the first base. V sheds 0 bases and J sheds 6 bases, leaving 9 bases between their ends. The germline V gene supplies CDR1 SGHRS and CDR2 YFSETQ. The specimen was peripheral blood. The chain is made from TRBV5-1 and TRBJ1-1, with the D gene uncertain. The receptor's source is a human donor in a cohort sampled during active COVID-19. The DNA is TGCGCCAGCAGCTTGGCAGGAAGAGCTGAAGCTTTCTTT. This codes for CASSLAGRAEAFF.